This T cell receptor beta chain was retrieved from a study of cytomegalovirus exposure and HLA in healthy donors. Study results and limitations: In a later analysis, at a false discovery rate of 0.05, 15,000 to 20,000 TCR beta sequences were associated with HLA alleles.

The length of the CDR3 is 14 residues. Germline values: CDR1 MNHEY, CDR2 SVGAGI. V lost 2 bases, J lost 2 bases, and 9 bases lay in between. Of note for this clone: Its antigen is not identified.

This PCR relied on a set of 60 Vbeta primers and 13 Jbeta primers. Profiled with immunoSEQ multiplex PCR; TCRdb holds only in-frame clones, not every one. The sample has tens of thousands of clones; more than 80% are singletons. Sequenced sample: PBMCs. This chain joins TRBV6-5 and TRBJ1-1, with unresolved D. This receptor was taken from a woman between 40 and 55 years old in good health and CMV-seropositive. CDR3: CASSYSTVNTEAFF. The CDR3 nucleotides read TGTGCCAGCAGTTACAGTACAGTCAACACTGAAGCTTTCTTT.